A single T cell receptor (beta chain) is shown here with its context. Its antigen remains unknown. CDR1 GTSNPN and CDR2 SVGIG come from the germline V gene (reference sequence). V shed 3 bases, J shed 5 bases, and the junction held 4 bases outside the gene matches. The CDR3 has 13 amino acids. Each of the sorted populations had a purity greater than 95%. Expressed TCRB transcripts were sequenced after all isolated RNA was converted to cDNA. Clones were read by immunoSEQ multiplex PCR, and TCRdb kept only the in-frame ones, dropping some. The repertoire holds hundreds of thousands of clones, with 30% as singletons. This entry is derived from a study of beta chain features in type 1 diabetes. Study context: Cell yields, age and gender were similar between patients and healthy donors. Overall study results and limits: The influence of HLA type on TCRB rearrangement stayed undetermined.

The TCR originated in a man aged 18 to 30 in good health. The chain recombines TRBV30 with TRBJ2-1; 7 nucleotides line up with TRBD2. The sample taken for sequencing was naive CD4+ T cells from blood. The CDR3 sequence: CAWRASGHNEQFF. For the CDR3, the DNA is TGTGCCTGGAGGGCTAGCGGCCACAATGAGCAGTTCTTC.